The 3 T cell receptor beta chains reported below all come from one sample, sequenced in a study of OX40 agonist ivuxolimab in advanced cancers. Libraries were prepared through the immunoSEQ multiplex PCR assay. This is the immuneACCESS table as TCRdb keeps it, with only in-frame sequences that have V and J called. A part of the clones is gone; compared with another copy, unresolved V genes explain less than half, and the rest is unexplained. Counted in this sample were approximately 66,000 clones; more than 85% of them appeared once. The ten largest account for about 1.2% of the sample. The material sequenced was CD4+ or CD8+ T cells sorted from blood, taken in a trial of the OX40 agonist ivuxolimab. The source is an adult with an advanced solid tumor such as melanoma, head and neck, liver or kidney cancer.

J is TRBJ1-1 and V is TRBV27, with D possibly matching TRBD1 (6 bases). Germline V gene lookup returns CDR1 MNHEY and CDR2 SMNVEV (reference sequence). CDR3 length equals 13 residues. V gave up 3 bases and J gave up 7 bases, with 12 bases separating them. CDR3 nucleotides: TGTGCCAGCAGTTTTTGGACAGAATATGAAGCTTTCTTT. Protein product: CASSFWTEYEAFF.

The chain is built from TRBV5-1 and TRBJ2-5; TRBD1 agrees at 7 bases. The CDR3 is 13 residues long. The germline gives CDR1 SGHRS, CDR2 YFSETQ. The trim removed 9 bases at V and 5 bases at J, leaving 10 bases unmatched. The DNA of the CDR3 is TGCGCCACCCGCTCCGGGACAGTTGAGACCCAGTACTTC. Its protein product is CATRSGTVETQYF. The whole variable domain, filled in from reference TRBV5-1 and TRBJ2-5, reads KAGVTQTPRYLIKTRGQQVTLSCSPISGHRSVSWYQQTPGQGLQFLFEYFSETQRNKGNFPGRFSGRQFSNSRSEMNVSTLELGDSALYLCATRSGTVETQYFGPGTRLLVL.

The J gene is TRBJ1-2, the V gene TRBV2; tentatively, D is TRBD1 (6 bases). CDR3 length equals 15 residues. Germline V gives CDR1 SNHLY, CDR2 FYNNEI. The V end was cut by 0 bases, the J end by 8 bases, with 16 bases between. The chain's CDR3 is CASSEALVGAGGYTF. The CDR3 bases are TGTGCCAGCAGTGAAGCTTTGGTGGGGGCCGGGGGCTACACCTTC.